This entry lists 32 T cell receptor beta chains sequenced from one sample in a study of blood T cells in healthy people across ages (dated by TCRdb to 2013 to 2016). Receptor libraries were prepared by 5' RACE. Instrument used: Illumina HiSeq 2500. The second PCR ran for about 6 to 12 cycles and used a J-beta primer mix along with a sample-barcoded 5' primer. The public reads were run again by TCRdb, first through fastp at Q25 and then through MiXCR, and only productive beta chains were kept. Entries are consolidated by CDR3 protein sequence, retaining the most common genes and DNA. The sample table holds 1.5 million to 2 million distinct CDR3 sequences, of which 25% to 30% were seen once. Of the sample, 7.7% is held by the ten largest clones. Sequencing input: blood. All receptors come from a woman in her 30s in good health.

This chain links TRBV5-5 with TRBJ1-5; tentatively, D is TRBD1 (6 bases). V lost 2 bases, J lost 4 bases, and 16 bases lay in between. Germline CDR1 is SGHKS and CDR2 is YYEKEE (reference sequence). This CDR3 spans 16 amino acids. Here the CDR3 DNA reads TGTGCCAGCAGCTTCTGGCGGGACATCCCTAATCAGCCCCAGCATTTT. It specifies CASSFWRDIPNQPQHF.

Points on this clonotype: Since no conserved phenylalanine or tryptophan closes the CDR3, a read error is the likely cause. The rearrangement uses TRBV7-2 and TRBJ2-4, with a weak D call TRBD2 (6 bases). The DNA matches TRBJ2-7 better at its end, which makes the J call doubtful. CDR3 length: 14 amino acids. Germline loops: CDR1 SGHTA, CDR2 FQGNSA. The CDR3 is CASSLGTSNLEQYL. As DNA, the CDR3 is TGTGCCAGCAGCTTAGGAACTAGCAATCTCGAGCAGTACTTA.

This clonotype was seen many times. The chain combines TRBV10-2 with TRBJ1-2; D perhaps matches TRBD1 (5 bases). There are 13 residues in the CDR3. Germline V gene lookup returns CDR1 WSHSY and CDR2 SAAADI. V lost 8 bases and J lost 3, with 13 bases in between. The DNA for the CDR3 is TGCGCCAGCGCCCGACAGCAGGACTATGGCTACACCTTC. This gives the protein CASARQQDYGYTF.

This clonotype showed up just a few times. V and J are TRBV20-1 and TRBJ1-5; D is unresolved. The CDR3 sequence is 14 residues long. Looked up from germline, CDR1 is DFQATT and CDR2 is SNEGSKA (reference sequence). Trimming removed 0 bases from V and 0 bases from J, with 6 bases in between. CDR3 in DNA: TGCAGTGCTAGAGACGGAGATAGCAATCAGCCCCAGCATTTT. It codes for CSARDGDSNQPQHF.

The chain employs TRBV12-3 or TRBV12-4 and TRBJ1-5, with D hard to call. Trimming pared 6 bases from V and 4 bases from J, leaving 13 bases between. The CDR3 sequence is 14 residues long. CDR3 nucleotides: TGTGCCAGCAGCCTTGCGAGTAGGAATCAGCCCCAGCATTTT. Translating gives CASSLASRNQPQHF.

Concerning this clonotype itself: A single base separates this from a much larger clone, so it may be a read error. No conserved phenylalanine or tryptophan ends this CDR3, so it is likely a read error. The rearrangement joins TRBV20-1 to TRBJ2-1; the D gene is possibly TRBD2 (6 bases). Germline CDR1 DFQATT, CDR2 SNEGSKA (reference sequence). CDR3 size: 15 residues. The V end was cut by 3 bases, the J end by 0 bases, with 12 bases between. The CDR3 DNA follows: TGCAGTGCTAGGCATAGCGGTAGCTCCTACAATGAGCAGTTCTGC. Translating it yields CSARHSGSSYNEQFC.

This clonotype was observed many times. V gene TRBV10-3 combines with J gene TRBJ2-3, with D perhaps matching TRBD1 (6 bases). Trimming stripped 4 bases from V and 1 base from J, with 9 bases between. The germline V gene encodes CDR1 ENHRY and CDR2 SYGVKD. This CDR3 is built from 14 residues. The CDR3 loop reads CAISGRTGTDTQYF. CDR3 DNA: TGTGCCATCAGTGGAAGGACAGGCACAGATACGCAGTATTTT.

This clonotype showed up just a few times. V is TRBV7-2 and J is TRBJ1-5; D gene unclear. The CDR3 has 15 amino acids. Germline V gene data show CDR1 as SGHTA and CDR2 as FQGNSA. The ends were cut back, 1 base at V and 0 bases at J, with 7 bases in the middle. CDR3 in amino acids: CASSLDPYSNQPQHF. CDR3 sequence (DNA): TGTGCCAGCAGCTTAGATCCCTATAGCAATCAGCCCCAGCATTTT.

In its sample, this clonotype was seen a few times. V usage is TRBV3-1 and J usage is TRBJ2-1; D not resolved. Trimming shortened V by 3 bases and J by 0 bases, and 9 bases separated the two germline ends. The CDR3 has 15 amino acids. Germline values: CDR1 LGHDT, CDR2 YNNKEL (reference sequence). CDR3 residues: CASSQTQSSYNEQFF. The CDR3 DNA reads as TGTGCCAGCAGCCAGACACAGAGCTCCTACAATGAGCAGTTCTTC.

V and J are TRBV27 and TRBJ2-7; 11 positions agree with TRBD2. Germline CDR1 MNHEY, CDR2 SMNVEV (reference sequence). V lost 8 bases to trimming and J lost 2 bases; unmatched junction nucleotides: 5. This CDR3 has 14 residues. CDR3 residues: CASGIAGGAYEQYF. The DNA of the CDR3 is TGTGCCAGCGGAATAGCGGGGGGGGCCTACGAGCAGTACTTC.

CDR3 protein: CASSVARDTRLGYTF. DNA of the CDR3: TGTGCCAGCAGCGTAGCGAGGGACACCCGGTTGGGCTACACCTTC. The chain links TRBV9 to TRBJ1-2; D might be TRBD1 (6 bases). The CDR3 has 15 amino acids. Per germline, CDR1 SGDLS and CDR2 YYNGEE. Trimming took 0 bases from V and 8 from J, leaving 17 bases between them. Full variable domain (rest looked up from reference TRBV9 and TRBJ1-2): DSGVTQTPKHLITATGQRVTLRCSPRSGDLSVYWYQQSLDQGLQFLIQYYNGEERAKGNILERFSAQQFPDLHSELNLSSLELGDSALYFCASSVARDTRLGYTFGSGTRLTVV.

As for this clonotype: This may stem from a read error, because a much larger clone lies one nucleotide away. This sequence joins TRBV29-1 and TRBJ2-5; tentatively, D is TRBD1 (7 bases). The J call is uncertain, as TRBJ2-7 better fits the DNA end. The length of the CDR3 is 14 residues. The germline V gene has CDR1 SQVTM and CDR2 ANQGSEA. The CDR3 spells CSVEEDQGGDEQYF. CDR3 in DNA: TGCAGCGTTGAAGAGGACCAGGGGGGAGACGAGCAGTACTTC.

The V call is TRBV12-3 or TRBV12-4, the J call TRBJ2-3; the match to TRBD2 covers 8 bases. The CDR3 has 15 amino acids. The V and J ends lost 6 bases and 3 bases, in that order; junction bases with no gene match: 8. The CDR3 spells CASRSASGRTDTQYF. The DNA of the CDR3 is TGTGCCAGCAGATCGGCGAGCGGGAGAACAGATACGCAGTATTTT.

The rearrangement links TRBV4-1 to TRBJ2-7; 7 bases map to TRBD1. CDR3 length: 15 amino acids. Germline V gene data show CDR1 as MGHRA and CDR2 as YSYEKL. J lost 3 bases, V lost 1 base, and 6 bases had no gene match. CDR3 amino acids: CASSQGPGQDYEQYF. The DNA for the CDR3 is TGCGCCAGCAGCCAAGGGCCAGGACAGGACTACGAGCAGTACTTC.

The J gene is TRBJ1-1, the V gene TRBV5-1; D uncertain. This CDR3 is 15 amino acids long. Germline V lookup: CDR1 SGHRS, CDR2 YFSETQ. V lost 6 bases and J 5 bases, leaving 20 bases between the germline ends. The CDR3: CASNLLEGGGTEAFF. DNA for the CDR3: TGCGCCAGCAACCTCCTGGAGGGAGGAGGTACTGAAGCTTTCTTT.

The genes are TRBV12-5 and TRBJ1-1; 7 positions agree with TRBD1. The CDR3 length is 14 residues. Losses at the gene ends were 6 bases for V and 4 bases for J; bases not matched to a gene: 8. Germline lookup yields CDR1 LGHNT and CDR2 FRNRAP. The CDR3 DNA reads TGTGCTAGTGGCCCCGACAGGGCTTTCACTGAAGCTTTCTTT. It yields the protein CASGPDRAFTEAFF.

This clonotype was seen more than once but under ten times. This chain uses TRBV28 with TRBJ2-7; 11 bases are shared with TRBD2. The junction had 5 bases not matched to a gene; V was cut back by 6 bases and J by 1 base. CDR3 length equals 15 residues. CDR1 and CDR2 from the germline V gene are MDHEN and SYDVKM. The CDR3 region has the DNA TGTGCCAGCAGGGATAGCGGGGGGGCTTCCTACGAGCAGTACTTC. This translates into CASRDSGGASYEQYF.

The chain uses TRBV2 and TRBJ1-5, with a tentative D call TRBD1 (5 bases). The V end lost 4 bases, the J end lost 1 base, and 14 bases lay between the germline ends. CDR1 and CDR2 from the germline V gene are SNHLY and FYNNEI. This CDR3 is built from 16 residues. CDR3 coding DNA: TGTGCCAGCAGTGGTTTCGATGGGGGAAGCAATCAGCCCCAGCATTTT. Translating gives CASSGFDGGSNQPQHF.

The rearrangement links TRBV5-1 to TRBJ2-1; 9 bases line up with TRBD1. V shed 3 bases and J 3 bases; nucleotides not matched to a gene: 7. From germline, CDR1 is SGHRS and CDR2 YFSETQ. This CDR3 is built from 16 residues. As DNA, the CDR3 is TGCGCCAGCAGCTCTTCCGGGACAGGGCTCTACAATGAGCAGTTCTTC. As protein: CASSSSGTGLYNEQFF.

Concerning this clonotype: Compared with germline, one end of the junction differs, possibly owing to a read error. The rearrangement uses TRBV28 and TRBJ1-6; 8 nucleotides align to TRBD1. The CDR3 contains 16 residues. The germline gives CDR1 MDHEN, CDR2 SYDVKM. CDR3 in DNA: TGTGCCGGCAGTTTAGGCGTGACAGGGGCAAATTCACCCCTCCACTTT. The encoded protein is CAGSLGVTGANSPLHF.

The chain is built from TRBV27 and TRBJ2-5, with 7 positions matching TRBD1. Germline CDR1 is MNHEY and CDR2 is SMNVEV (reference sequence). This CDR3 comprises 14 residues. V lost 5 bases and J lost 4; bases outside the gene matches: 7. This chain's CDR3 is CASSTVQGPETQYF. Here the CDR3 DNA reads TGTGCCAGCAGTACCGTACAGGGGCCAGAGACCCAGTACTTC.

In its sample, this clonotype was seen a few times. The chain has TRBV4-1 and TRBJ2-7; TRBD2 agrees at 8 bases. Looked up from germline, CDR1 is MGHRA and CDR2 is YSYEKL. Trimming cost V 4 bases and J 5 bases; bases outside gene matches: 7. CDR3 length equals 14 residues. This CDR3 reads CASSLGTSSHEQYF. CDR3 DNA sequence: TGCGCCAGCAGCCTAGGGACTAGTAGCCACGAGCAGTACTTC.

The table lists this clonotype with many counts. The chain couples TRBV5-1 to TRBJ2-1, with TRBD2 matching 12 bases. The V and J ends lost 3 bases and 4 bases, in that order; junction bases with no gene match: 8. This CDR3 is built from 17 residues. Germline V lookup: CDR1 SGHRS, CDR2 YFSETQ. The CDR3 here is CASSSDPSGRGYNEQFF. The CDR3 nucleotides read TGCGCCAGCAGCTCCGATCCTAGCGGGAGGGGGTACAATGAGCAGTTCTTC.

This clonotype has more than one count but fewer than ten. The chain has TRBV7-9 and TRBJ2-1; tentatively, D is TRBD1 or TRBD2 (6 bases each). CDR1 is SEHNR, CDR2 FQNEAQ, per germline (reference sequence). Trimming stripped 5 bases from V and 8 bases from J, with 19 bases between. This CDR3 is 15 amino acids long. The CDR3 DNA reads TGTGCCAGCAGCCTCCTCGGGGGCGAGGGGGATGAGCAGTTCTTC. Its protein product is CASSLLGGEGDEQFF.

This clonotype was counted at least ten times. This chain connects TRBV10-3 to TRBJ2-7; D gene ambiguous. The CDR3 totals 12 residues. Germline CDR1 and CDR2: ENHRY and SYGVKD. The V gene lost 6 bases and the J gene lost 0 bases, with 6 bases spanning the gap. The CDR3 region is CAIRTLSYEQYF. The CDR3 DNA sequence: TGTGCCATCAGGACACTCTCCTACGAGCAGTACTTC.

This clonotype appeared a few times. The V and J genes are TRBV7-6 and TRBJ2-3; 9 bases line up with TRBD2. Trimming cost V 1 base and J 3 bases; bases outside gene matches: 11. CDR1 is SGHVS and CDR2 is FNYEAQ in the germline V gene. The CDR3 has 18 residues. For the CDR3, the DNA is TGTGCCAGCAGCTTAGTTGCTCGCGGGAGGGCCGAAACAGATACGCAGTATTTT. Translating it yields CASSLVARGRAETDTQYF.

The chain employs TRBV20-1 and TRBJ1-5, with 7 bases aligning to TRBD1. V gave up 2 bases and J gave up 0 bases; unmatched junction bases: 4. Germline lookup yields CDR1 DFQATT and CDR2 SNEGSKA (reference sequence). CDR3 length equals 15 residues. The CDR3 DNA reads as TGCAGTGCTAGAAGGGACAGCAATAGCAATCAGCCCCAGCATTTT. Its protein product is CSARRDSNSNQPQHF.

This clonotype was observed many times. The CDR3 nucleotides are TGCAGTGCTAGATCAAGGGCCGCCTACGAGCAGTACTTC. Its translation is CSARSRAAYEQYF. The chain combines TRBV20-1 with TRBJ2-7, with no clear D. V lost 2 bases and J 2 bases, leaving 10 bases between the germline ends. This CDR3 has 13 amino acids. Per germline, CDR1 DFQATT and CDR2 SNEGSKA (reference sequence).

This clonotype showed up many times. The chain carries TRBV3-1 and TRBJ1-2, with 9 bases aligning to TRBD1. The CDR3 is 13 residues long. V shed 4 bases and J 7 bases; nucleotides not matched to a gene: 4. Per the germline V gene, CDR1 is LGHDT and CDR2 is YNNKEL (reference sequence). The CDR3, as DNA: TGTGCCAGCAGCCTCCGGACAGGGGCTGGCTACACCTTC. Protein product: CASSLRTGAGYTF.

Concerning this clonotype: A much larger clonotype is one base distant, so this may be a read error. The gene calls are TRBV20-1 and TRBJ2-7, with 9 bases matching TRBD1. The CDR3 extends over 14 amino acids. The V gene end was trimmed by 7 bases and the J gene end by 3 bases; junction bases not matched to a gene: 10. From germline, CDR1 is DFQATT and CDR2 SNEGSKA (reference sequence). The CDR3 spells CSVTDRGYNYEQYF. The DNA of the CDR3 is TGCAGTGTTACCGACAGGGGGTACAACTACGAGCAGTACTTC.

The chain recombines TRBV29-1 with TRBJ1-5, with no clear D. The ends were cut back, 4 bases at V and 6 bases at J, with 16 bases in the middle. The germline V gene encodes CDR1 SQVTM and CDR2 ANQGSEA. The CDR3 covers 14 residues. The CDR3 nucleotides are TGCAGCGTTGTACCCGAGGGCCTTGGTCAGCCCCAGCATTTT. Its protein product is CSVVPEGLGQPQHF.

A remark on this clonotype: A read error may account for a junction end that differs from germline. V is TRBV29-1 and J is TRBJ1-6, with 9 nucleotides matching TRBD1. The germline V gene has CDR1 SQVTM and CDR2 ANQGSEA. CDR3 length equals 15 residues. The CDR3 region has the DNA TGCAGCGTCCTAGAGACAGGGGGGGAGAATTCACACCTCCACTTT. Protein: CSVLETGGENSHLHF.